The 20 T cell receptor beta chains presented below share a single source sample, sequenced in a study of cytomegalovirus exposure and HLA in healthy donors. The primer mix had 60 Vbeta and 13 Jbeta primers. Data came from immunoSEQ multiplex PCR; TCRdb stores just in-frame clones and leaves some out. Of about 140,000 clones listed, roughly 80% are singletons. Sequenced material: PBMCs. These receptors were obtained from a man aged 18 to 30 in good health and CMV-seronegative.

J is TRBJ2-7 and V is TRBV19; TRBD2 matches at 7 bases. This CDR3 is built from 13 residues. The germline gives CDR1 LNHDA, CDR2 SQIVND (reference sequence). V lost 5 bases, J lost 3 bases, and 4 bases stayed unmatched. The CDR3 nucleotides read TGTGCCAGTAGTCCTGGGAGGGGCTACGAGCAGTACTTC. Translated: CASSPGRGYEQYF.

The chain couples TRBV9 to TRBJ1-3; D is unresolved. This CDR3 comprises 14 residues. CDR1 is SGDLS, CDR2 YYNGEE, per germline. V lost 4 bases, J lost 4 bases, and 12 bases lay in between. CDR3: CASSNTSRGNTIYF. CDR3 DNA: TGTGCCAGCAGCAACACCTCTAGAGGAAACACCATATATTTT.

The rearrangement uses TRBV9 and TRBJ1-2; tentatively, D is TRBD1 (5 bases). Deletions cut 0 bases from V and 6 bases from J, with 12 bases between. This CDR3 spans 14 amino acids. The germline V gene has CDR1 SGDLS and CDR2 YYNGEE. The CDR3, as DNA: TGTGCCAGCAGCGTAGCCGCCCAGGGTCATGGCTACACCTTC. Amino acids: CASSVAAQGHGYTF.

This chain connects TRBV30 to TRBJ1-3, with D tentatively TRBD1 (5 bases). The length of the CDR3 is 14 residues. V was cut by 6 bases and J by 0 bases, with 12 bases left in between. Germline assignment: CDR1 GTSNPN and CDR2 SVGIG (reference sequence). The CDR3 sequence is CACTGEPSGNTIYF. CDR3 sequence (DNA): TGTGCCTGTACGGGGGAACCCTCTGGAAACACCATATATTTT.

A word on this clone: The junction shows a germline mismatch at one end, possibly a read error. Other DNA sequences in the same sample also yield this CDR3. V is TRBV7-9 and J is TRBJ2-1, with unresolved D. Germline V gene lookup returns CDR1 SEHNR and CDR2 FQNEAQ (reference sequence). There are 14 residues in the CDR3. The CDR3 nucleotides are TGCGCCAGCAGCCTAGACTGGGCAGGCAATGAGCAGTTCTTC. Protein sequence: CASSLDWAGNEQFF.

The chain uses TRBV6-5 and TRBJ1-1; possible D gene TRBD1, 5 bases. Trimming took 5 bases from V and 5 from J, leaving 15 bases between them. CDR3 length: 14 amino acids. CDR1 MNHEY and CDR2 SVGAGI come from the germline V gene. The CDR3 nucleotides are TGTGCCAGCAGTGGGGGGTCGAGAGGAACTGAAGCTTTCTTT. Amino acids: CASSGGSRGTEAFF.

This chain uses TRBV2 with TRBJ1-1, with 10 bases fitting TRBD1. V was clipped by 8 bases and J by 10 bases; unmatched bases: 16. The CDR3 runs to 15 residues. Germline values: CDR1 SNHLY, CDR2 FYNNEI. The CDR3 loop is CASWGKSRQGARAFF. Written as DNA, the CDR3 is TGTGCCAGCTGGGGGAAGAGTAGACAGGGGGCTCGAGCTTTCTTT. Using reference TRBV2 and TRBJ1-1 for the parts outside the CDR3, the full variable domain is EPEVTQTPSHQVTQMGQEVILRCVPISNHLYFYWYRQILGQKVEFLVSFYNNEISEKSEIFDDQFSVERPDGSNFTLKIRSTKLEDSAMYFCASWGKSRQGARAFFGQGTRLTVV.

The V and J genes are TRBV6-4 and TRBJ1-1, with no clear D. Trimming removed 6 bases from V and 5 bases from J, with 13 bases in between. This CDR3 comprises 13 residues. Germline V CDR1 and CDR2: MRHNA, SNTAGT. The CDR3 region is CASRPQLGTEAFF. In DNA, the CDR3 is TGTGCCAGCAGACCCCAGCTAGGAACTGAAGCTTTCTTT.

This clone was seen a few times. This sequence joins TRBV9 and TRBJ1-1; a weak D match, TRBD1 (5 bases). Germline loops: CDR1 SGDLS, CDR2 YYNGEE. The ends were cut back, 0 bases at V and 6 bases at J, with 15 bases in the middle. The CDR3 totals 15 residues. CDR3 in amino acids: CASSVVRGPESEAFF. The CDR3 DNA reads as TGTGCCAGCAGCGTAGTAAGGGGCCCCGAATCTGAAGCTTTCTTT.

The chain is built from TRBV4-3 and TRBJ1-6, with D tentatively TRBD1 (5 bases). Germline lookup yields CDR1 LGHNA and CDR2 YSLEER. The CDR3 is made up of 14 amino acids. V dropped 4 bases and J dropped 8 bases, with 12 bases sitting between them. CDR3 loop: CASSPQGNDSPLHF. The CDR3, as DNA: TGCGCCAGCAGCCCTCAGGGAAATGATTCACCCCTCCACTTT.

This clone appeared once. The chain employs TRBV5-4 and TRBJ1-4; tentatively, D is TRBD1 (6 bases). CDR3 length: 14 residues. The germline V gene encodes CDR1 SGHNT and CDR2 YYREEE (reference sequence). V lost 0 bases and J lost 3, with 6 bases in between. CDR3 region: CASSLEGANEKLFF. The CDR3 region has the DNA TGTGCCAGCAGCTTGGAGGGGGCTAATGAAAAACTGTTTTTT.

The chain uses TRBV7-2 and TRBJ2-5, with 7 bases that match TRBD1. Per germline, CDR1 SGHTA and CDR2 FQGNSA. The CDR3 length is 15 residues. V shed 5 bases and J 5 bases; nucleotides not matched to a gene: 11. The CDR3 here is CASSTGTAPMETQYF. The CDR3 DNA reads TGTGCCAGCAGCACCGGGACAGCGCCCATGGAGACCCAGTACTTC. Filled out from reference TRBV7-2 and TRBJ2-5, the complete variable domain reads GAGVSQSPSNKVTEKGKDVELRCDPISGHTALYWYRQSLGQGLEFLIYFQGNSAPDKSGLPSDRFSAERTGGSVSTLTIQRTQQEDSAVYLCASSTGTAPMETQYFGPGTRLLVL.

V and J are TRBV15 and TRBJ2-1; perhaps TRBD1 as D (6 bases). Germline values: CDR1 LNHNV, CDR2 YYDKDF (reference sequence). V shed 5 bases and J shed 8 bases, with 19 bases lying between them. The CDR3 is 15 residues long. The chain's CDR3 is CATSGSDTQGHEQFF. CDR3 sequence (DNA): TGTGCCACCAGCGGAAGTGATACGCAGGGGCATGAGCAGTTCTTC.

The chain recombines TRBV5-5 with TRBJ2-3, with 7 bases identical to TRBD1. The J segment lost 9 bases and the V segment lost 5 bases, leaving 3 bases of the junction unmatched. This CDR3 has 11 amino acids. CDR1 is SGHKS and CDR2 is YYEKEE in the germline V gene (reference sequence). Here the CDR3 reads CASRETGTQYF. The CDR3 DNA is TGTGCCAGCAGGGAGACAGGGACGCAGTATTTT.

V is TRBV7-9 and J is TRBJ1-3; D perhaps matches TRBD1 (6 bases). CDR3 length: 14 amino acids. Germline V gene sequence: CDR1 SEHNR, CDR2 FQNEAQ (reference sequence). Trimming cost V 1 base and J 5 bases, with 9 bases left between them. CDR3 DNA: TGTGCCAGCAGCTTAGACAGGGAAAGAAACACCATATATTTT. Its translation is CASSLDRERNTIYF.

V is TRBV4-2 and J is TRBJ1-3; no clear D gene. V was pared by 0 bases and J by 0 bases, with 9 bases between. The germline gives CDR1 LGHNA, CDR2 YNFKEQ. The CDR3 totals 16 residues. For the CDR3, the DNA is TGTGCCAGCAGCCAAGATGCGGAAAACTCTGGAAACACCATATATTTT. It specifies CASSQDAENSGNTIYF.

The chain recombines TRBV7-2 with TRBJ1-2; D perhaps matches TRBD1 (6 bases). The CDR3 is 13 residues long. CDR1 is SGHTA and CDR2 is FQGNSA in the germline V gene. V shed 6 bases and J shed 2 bases, with 10 bases lying between them. The CDR3 sequence is CASSTDRNYGYTF. DNA of the CDR3: TGTGCCAGCAGTACAGACAGGAACTATGGCTACACCTTC.

This sequence joins TRBV5-1 and TRBJ1-2; D perhaps matches TRBD1 (6 bases). V lost 0 bases and J lost 4, with 13 bases in between. Per germline, CDR1 SGHRS and CDR2 YFSETQ. The CDR3 extends over 15 amino acids. The DNA of the CDR3 is TGCGCCAGCAGCTTGGCCGGGGGGCAGGGCTATGGCTACACCTTC. Its protein is CASSLAGGQGYGYTF.

Of note for this clone: Distinct nucleotide sequences in the sample also encode this CDR3. V and J are TRBV9 and TRBJ2-2; D gene ambiguous. V was clipped by 4 bases and J by 2 bases, with 3 bases between them. The CDR3 is 12 amino acids. Looked up from germline, CDR1 is SGDLS and CDR2 is YYNGEE. The CDR3 region is CASSPNTGELFF. CDR3 coding DNA: TGTGCCAGCAGCCCTAACACCGGGGAGCTGTTTTTT.

This clone was recorded a few times. This chain joins TRBV30 and TRBJ2-4; TRBD1 aligns across 10 bases. Germline CDR1 GTSNPN, CDR2 SVGIG (reference sequence). V gave up 6 bases and J gave up 6 bases; unmatched junction bases: 17. This CDR3 has 17 amino acids. This chain's CDR3 is CACQGTGDFRERNIQYF. The CDR3 nucleotides are TGTGCCTGTCAAGGGACAGGGGACTTTCGGGAAAGAAACATTCAGTACTTC. The full variable domain, rest sourced from reference TRBV30 and TRBJ2-4, is SQTIHQWPATLVQPVGSPLSLECTVEGTSNPNLYWYRQAAGRGLQLLFYSVGIGQISSEVPQNLSASRPQDRQFILSSKKLLLSDSGFYLCACQGTGDFRERNIQYFGAGTRLSVL.